This TCR beta chain was obtained from a study of cytomegalovirus exposure and HLA in healthy donors. Study results and limitations: The Asian-associated ancestry cluster reportedly had fewer N-insertions than the approximately 670-donor mean in a later analysis. For cytomegalovirus status, the classifier reportedly gave diagnoses with high specificity and sensitivity. TCR beta V segments were, for the most part, productive about 87% or about 30% of the time in an earlier analysis.

All donors participated as healthy donors of bone marrow. The primer mix had 60 Vbeta and 13 Jbeta primers. The repertoire was sequenced with immunoSEQ multiplex PCR; TCRdb's copy has only in-frame clones and lacks some. Altogether some 150,000 clones are present, 70% to 85% being singletons, with the ten largest covering 2% to 2.5%. The CDR3 is 14 amino acids. The ends lost 2 bases at V and 3 bases at J; junction bases unmatched: 3. Looked up from germline, CDR1 is KGHSH and CDR2 is LQKENI. Turning to this clone: Its antigen is currently unknown.

The chain employs TRBV18 and TRBJ1-1; 7 bases match TRBD1. This TCR was recovered from a man aged 30 to 39 in good health and CMV-seronegative. The sample was PBMCs. The CDR3 sequence: CASSPSQGDTEAFF. In DNA, the CDR3 is TGTGCCAGCTCACCAAGTCAGGGGGACACTGAAGCTTTCTTT.